The 12 T cell receptor beta chains in this list originate from one sample, sequenced in a study of identifying expanded T cells in peripheral blood. Sequenced by immunoSEQ multiplex PCR; TCRdb stores in-frame clones only, minus some. The sample has about 94,000 clones; roughly 87% are singletons. The sequenced material came from blood. The receptors were sampled from a person between 18 and 69 years old in good health.

The chain employs TRBV29-1 and TRBJ1-1, with a possible D match to TRBD1 (6 bases). The V end lost 5 bases, the J end lost 2 bases, and 12 bases lay between the germline ends. The CDR3 covers 13 residues. Germline CDR1 is SQVTM and CDR2 is ANQGSEA. CDR3 nucleotides: TGCAGCGTTTGTTGGGGGGCAAACACTGAAGCTTTCTTT. Translated: CSVCWGANTEAFF.

The chain recombines TRBV19 with TRBJ2-7, with D possibly matching TRBD1 (5 bases). Trimming pared 2 bases from V and 0 bases from J, leaving 11 bases between. The CDR3 totals 15 residues. CDR1 and CDR2 (germline): LNHDA, SQIVND (reference sequence). The CDR3 here is CASSITTASSYEQYF. The CDR3 region has the DNA TGTGCCAGTAGTATAACGACAGCCAGCTCCTACGAGCAGTACTTC. Looking up the rest from reference TRBV19 and TRBJ2-7 gives the full variable domain: DGGITQSPKYLFRKEGQNVTLSCEQNLNHDAMYWYRQDPGQGLRLIYYSQIVNDFQKGDIAEGYSVSREKKESFPLTVTSAQKNPTAFYLCASSITTASSYEQYFGPGTRLTVT.

CDR3 bases: TGTGCCAGCAGCCAAGGGACTGTTCGCTATGGCTACACCTTC. Its protein is CASSQGTVRYGYTF. The chain uses TRBV14 and TRBJ1-2; D is uncertain. Trimming cost V 1 base and J 4 bases, with 10 bases left between them. CDR3 size: 14 residues. The V gene's germline CDR1 is SGHDN and CDR2 FVKESK.

The chain employs TRBV30 and TRBJ2-1; D is perhaps TRBD1 (6 bases). The CDR3 runs 13 residues. Per germline, CDR1 GTSNPN and CDR2 SVGIG (reference sequence). V gave up 0 bases and J gave up 8 bases, with 11 bases separating them. CDR3 loop: CAWSVGAGDEQFF. CDR3 nucleotide sequence: TGTGCCTGGAGTGTAGGGGCAGGGGATGAGCAGTTCTTC.

The J gene is TRBJ1-1, the V gene TRBV7-9; D not resolved. The CDR3 extends over 15 amino acids. The germline V gene has CDR1 SEHNR and CDR2 FQNEAQ (reference sequence). V was shortened by 1 base and J by 5 bases, with 14 bases between the two germline ends. The CDR3 loop is CASSLDGKGGTEAFF. The CDR3, as DNA: TGTGCCAGCAGCTTAGATGGGAAGGGTGGGACTGAAGCTTTCTTT.

The chain couples TRBV18 to TRBJ2-7, with TRBD1 matching 8 bases. Trimming at V came to 2 bases and at J to 5 bases, leaving 2 bases not matched to a gene. The CDR3 loop spans 13 amino acids. Per germline, CDR1 KGHSH and CDR2 LQKENI. The CDR3 sequence: CASSPNRGNEQYF. As DNA, the CDR3 is TGTGCCAGCTCACCAAACAGGGGGAACGAGCAGTACTTC.

This sequence joins TRBV11-3 and TRBJ2-7, with 14 bases lining up with TRBD2. This CDR3 is built from 16 residues. Germline lookup yields CDR1 SGHNT and CDR2 YENEEA. With V trimmed by 5 bases and J by 5 bases, 8 bases remained unmatched. CDR3 DNA: TGTGCCAGCAGCCCGGGACTAGCGGGAGAATATGACGAGCAGTACTTC. Residues: CASSPGLAGEYDEQYF.

The CDR3 sequence: CASSYRDRDPYEQYF. CDR3 coding DNA: TGTGCCAGCAGTTACCGCGACAGGGACCCCTACGAGCAGTACTTC. The chain is built from TRBV6-5 and TRBJ2-7; TRBD1 aligns across 7 bases. The CDR3 runs 15 residues. V lost 2 bases and J lost 2; bases outside the gene matches: 6. Germline V gene data show CDR1 as MNHEY and CDR2 as SVGAGI.

This clone was counted between two and nine times. The rearrangement uses TRBV6-5 and TRBJ2-7, with a tentative D call TRBD2 (6 bases). Germline assignment: CDR1 MNHEY and CDR2 SVGAGI. The CDR3 covers 12 residues. Trimming removed 7 bases at V and 3 bases at J, with 10 bases between. CDR3: CASTGLDYEQYF. DNA of the CDR3: TGTGCCAGCACGGGACTGGACTACGAGCAGTACTTC.

The chain joins TRBV5-1 to TRBJ2-2; D call uncertain. V was pared by 1 base and J by 4 bases, with 8 bases between. The CDR3 contains 14 residues. CDR1 and CDR2 from the germline V gene are SGHRS and YFSETQ. The CDR3 region has the DNA TGCGCCAGCAGCTTGTCCTGGAGCACCGGGGAGCTGTTTTTT. Amino acids: CASSLSWSTGELFF.

The chain employs TRBV4-1 and TRBJ2-3; 10 bases are shared with TRBD2. Germline V gene lookup returns CDR1 MGHRA and CDR2 YSYEKL. Losses at the gene ends were 7 bases for V and 0 bases for J; bases not matched to a gene: 1. This CDR3 is 14 amino acids long. This CDR3 is CASMTSGSTDTQYF. The CDR3 nucleotides read TGCGCCAGCATGACTAGCGGGAGCACAGATACGCAGTATTTT.

This chain links TRBV7-6 with TRBJ2-7; 8 bases line up with TRBD1. Per the germline V gene, CDR1 is SGHVS and CDR2 is FNYEAQ. Trimming removed 5 bases from V and 2 bases from J; junction bases left unmatched: 11. The CDR3 contains 16 residues. CDR3 sequence reads: CASSILSGTGPYEQYF. The CDR3 DNA is TGTGCCAGCAGCATACTTTCCGGGACAGGACCCTACGAGCAGTACTTC.